A selection of T cell receptor beta chains follows, all from one sample in a study of identical twins. Using its own MiXCR run on the 5' RACE reads, TCRdb lists one record per CDR3 protein. The sample includes about 150,000 distinct CDR3 sequences, roughly 3.2% of them seen just once. Sequencing was performed on memory T cells sorted from blood. These receptors all come from a man younger than 35 in good health. The CDR3 runs from the conserved cysteine through the conserved F or W. A D gene is named only where the DNA matches it firmly. The listing skips clone size in some rows; elsewhere it reads once, few, many or a size class.

CDR3 length | J gene | D gene | V gene | clone size | CDR3 protein | CDR3 DNA
14 | TRBJ2-1 | . | TRBV20-1 | many | CSASMGLAYNEQFF | TGCAGTGCTAGTATGGGGCTGGCCTACAATGAGCAGTTCTTC
17 | TRBJ2-4 | . | TRBV4-3 | many | CASSQDLPSRAKNIQYF | TGCGCCAGCAGCCAAGATCTGCCGTCTCGCGCCAAAAACATTCAGTACTTC
16 | TRBJ2-1 | . | TRBV5-1 | many | CASSPKGEGGLDEQFF | TGCGCCAGCAGCCCGAAGGGGGAGGGCGGTTTAGATGAGCAGTTCTTC
13 | TRBJ1-1 | . | TRBV6-6 | many | CASSYLGDTEAFF | TGTGCCAGCAGTTACCTTGGAGACACTGAAGCTTTCTTT
15 | TRBJ2-3 | TRBD2 | TRBV7-2 | many | CASSWGEGPTNTQYF | TGTGCCAGCAGCTGGGGGGAGGGACCGACGAATACGCAGTATTTT
15 | TRBJ2-3 | . | TRBV19 | many | CASSAQGLSTDTQYF | TGTGCCAGTAGTGCCCAGGGTCTGAGCACAGATACGCAGTATTTT
14 | TRBJ2-3 | . | TRBV5-1 | many | CASSTGGGTDTQYF | TGCGCCAGCAGCACCGGAGGGGGAACAGATACGCAGTATTTT
15 | TRBJ2-1 | . | TRBV5-1 | many | CASSLQRSGKNEQFF | TGCGCCAGCAGCTTGCAACGCTCGGGGAAGAATGAGCAGTTCTTC
15 | TRBJ1-5 | . | TRBV19 | many | CASSIFGKSNQPQHF | TGTGCCAGTAGTATATTTGGGAAGAGCAATCAGCCCCAGCATTTT
16 | TRBJ2-3 | . | TRBV24-1 | many | CATSDPITIGTDTQYF | TGTGCCACCAGCGACCCCATCACGATCGGCACAGATACGCAGTATTTT
16 | TRBJ1-3 | . | TRBV27 | many | CASSSTGLTSGNTIYF | TGTGCCAGCAGTTCGACCGGGCTGACCTCTGGAAACACCATATATTTT
10 | TRBJ2-3 | . | TRBV29-1 | many | CSVGTDTQYF | TGCAGCGTTGGTACAGATACGCAGTATTTT
17 | TRBJ2-1 | TRBD2 | TRBV6-5 | many | CASSYFSGRARGNEQFF | TGTGCCAGCAGTTACTTTAGCGGGAGGGCCCGGGGGAATGAGCAGTTCTTC
12 | TRBJ2-7 | . | TRBV7-9 | many | CASSLVLYEQYF | TGTGCCAGCAGCTTAGTCCTCTACGAGCAGTACTTC
17 | TRBJ2-1 | TRBD2 | TRBV29-1 | many | CSVAPRNPASGYNEQFF | TGCAGCGTGGCGCCTCGAAATCCGGCTAGCGGATACAATGAGCAGTTCTTC
14 | TRBJ2-7 | TRBD2 | TRBV7-8 | many | CASTPSGHSYEQYF | TGTGCCAGCACCCCTAGCGGGCACTCCTACGAGCAGTACTTC
17 | TRBJ2-6 | . | TRBV3-1 | . | CASSQGSRGSGANVLTF | TGTGCCAGCAGCCAAGGATCCAGGGGCTCTGGGGCCAACGTCCTGACTTTC
19 | TRBJ2-1 | . | TRBV11-2 | many | CASSSKGGGGASSYNEQFF | TGTGCCAGCAGCTCAAAGGGAGGTGGCGGGGCGAGCTCCTACAATGAGCAGTTCTTC
14 | TRBJ2-5 | . | TRBV5-5 | many | CASSPGRNQETQYF | TGTGCCAGCAGCCCGGGACGTAACCAAGAGACCCAGTACTTC
17 | TRBJ2-1 | TRBD2 | TRBV24-1 | many | CATSDSELAGGGNEQFF | TGTGCCACCAGTGATTCCGAACTAGCGGGAGGAGGTAATGAGCAGTTCTTC
18 | TRBJ1-6 | . | TRBV5-1 | many | CASSLEVGASHPGSPLHF | TGCGCCAGCAGCTTGGAGGTCGGAGCGTCTCACCCCGGTTCACCCCTCCACTTT
12 | TRBJ1-1 | . | TRBV29-1 | many | CSVFKWDTEAFF | TGCAGCGTATTTAAGTGGGACACTGAAGCTTTCTTT
10 | TRBJ1-2 | . | TRBV6-6 | many | CASRNGGYTF | TGTGCCAGCAGAAACGGTGGCTACACCTTC
17 | TRBJ2-5 | TRBD2 | TRBV28 | many | CASSSSASGRHQETQYF | TGTGCCAGCAGTTCCTCCGCTAGCGGGAGACACCAAGAGACCCAGTACTTC
13 | TRBJ2-1 | . | TRBV7-8 | many | CASSLVGSVEQFF | TGTGCCAGCAGCTTAGTCGGTAGCGTTGAGCAGTTCTTC
16 | TRBJ1-1 | . | TRBV5-1 | many | CASSPTTTVRRTEAFF | TGCGCCAGCAGCCCAACCACGACAGTCCGGAGAACTGAAGCTTTCTTT
14 | TRBJ2-5 | TRBD1 | TRBV20-1 | many | CSARNRGHQETQYF | TGCAGTGCTAGGAACAGGGGGCATCAAGAGACCCAGTACTTC
16 | TRBJ2-7 | TRBD2 | TRBV28 | many | CASNPMTSGRGYEQYF | TGTGCCAGCAACCCCATGACTAGCGGGAGAGGGTACGAGCAGTACTTC
12 | TRBJ2-7 | . | TRBV2 | many | CASRAQSDEQYF | TGTGCCAGCAGGGCCCAATCCGACGAGCAGTACTTC
15 | TRBJ1-1 | . | TRBV7-8 | many | CASSSKQGGYTEAFF | TGTGCCAGCAGCTCGAAACAGGGAGGATACACTGAAGCTTTCTTT
12 | TRBJ2-5 | . | TRBV20-1 | many | CSARGPGGTQYF | TGCAGTGCTAGAGGACCAGGCGGGACCCAGTACTTC
17 | TRBJ2-5 | . | TRBV28 | many | CASSPSPGTTTLETQYF | TGTGCCAGCAGTCCCTCTCCGGGGACCACAACGTTGGAGACCCAGTACTTC
14 | TRBJ1-4 | . | TRBV6-1 | many | CASSPRGWNEKLFF | TGTGCCAGCAGTCCCAGGGGCTGGAATGAAAAACTGTTTTTT
15 | TRBJ1-2 | . | TRBV5-5 | many | CASSLIPGGVYGYTF | TGTGCCAGCAGCTTAATACCGGGGGGCGTATATGGCTACACCTTC
16 | TRBJ2-7 | . | TRBV20-1 | many | CSARAFAAERTYEQYF | TGCAGTGCTAGAGCTTTTGCGGCCGAAAGGACCTACGAGCAGTACTTC
17 | TRBJ1-2 | TRBD1 | TRBV24-1 | many | CATSDPQSPVGTAGYTF | TGTGCCACCAGTGATCCCCAGAGTCCCGTCGGGACAGCAGGCTACACCTTC
17 | TRBJ1-3 | . | TRBV11-2 | many | CASSPASRTQKGNTIYF | TGTGCCAGCAGCCCGGCGTCTCGGACCCAAAAAGGAAACACCATATATTTT
18 | TRBJ1-5 | TRBD1 | TRBV14 | many | CASRKPYRGLREDQPQHF | TGTGCCAGCCGAAAGCCTTACAGGGGTCTTCGGGAGGATCAGCCCCAGCATTTT
15 | TRBJ2-3 | TRBD2 | TRBV12-3/TRBV12-4 | many | CASRGLAGGTDTQYF | TGTGCCAGCAGGGGGCTAGCGGGAGGCACAGATACGCAGTATTTT
12 | TRBJ2-7 | . | TRBV7-2 | many | CASSSGSGPQYF | TGTGCCAGCAGCTCCGGGTCGGGCCCGCAGTACTTC